This T cell receptor (beta chain) was captured in a study of response to subunit inactivated influenza vaccine. TCRdb ran MiXCR on the RT-PCR reads and lists one entry per CDR3 protein. This table has about 300,000 distinct CDR3 sequences, about 20% appearing once. General study results and limits: The authors put forward the suggestion that each seasonal influenza vaccination may bring in only a limited number of new T cells.

Worth noting for this clonotype: Its antigen is unknown.

The source is a man in his fifties or sixties who received an inactivated influenza vaccine. Sequences were derived from PBMCs from blood, sampled about 19 months after vaccination.

In nucleotides, the CDR3 is TGTGCCTGGAGTAGGGGGGGACAGCAAGAGACCCAGTACTTC. Protein product: CAWSRGGQQETQYF. The rearrangement uses TRBV30 and TRBJ2-5; D is perhaps TRBD1 or TRBD2 (7 bases each). Germline V CDR1 and CDR2: GTSNPN, SVGIG (reference sequence). V lost 2 bases, J lost 2 bases, and 12 bases lay in between. CDR3 length: 14 amino acids.